This T cell receptor (beta chain) was recorded in a study of T cell clonality in common variable immunodeficiency. The protocol was immunoSEQ multiplex PCR, while the TCRdb copy is restricted to in-frame clones and leaves out a portion. The sample shows 75,000 to 85,000 clones, none of them appearing just once. The V segment lost 2 bases and the J segment 3 bases; nucleotides outside the gene matches: 3. Germline values: CDR1 SGHRS, CDR2 YFSETQ. CDR3 length equals 14 residues. This clone was seen many times. The read ends 3 residues before the CDR3 terminus; that terminus is restored from the germline J gene.

The V and J genes are TRBV5-1 and TRBJ2-3; TRBD1 matches at 7 bases. The receptor comes from a person aged 18 to 70 in good health. The sequencing input was peripheral blood mononuclear cells. This CDR3 is CASSLKQGTDTQYF. CDR3 DNA (partial): TGCGCCAGCAGCTTAAAACAGGGGACAGATACG.